This TCR beta chain appears in the sequencing data of a study of cytomegalovirus exposure and HLA in healthy donors. General study findings and limits: According to a subsequent analysis, TCR clusters identified in the first cohort showed a tendency to co-occur across the approximately 120 validation repertoires.

The donors formed part of the approximately 110-subject validation cohort, distinct from the approximately 670-subject first cohort. The table came from immunoSEQ multiplex PCR; TCRdb's copy has only in-frame clones and leaves some out. In the table there are roughly 45,000 clones, around 94% of which are singletons. Concerning this clone itself: Its antigen is unidentified.

Unmatched junction bases numbered 6, after V lost 7 bases and J lost 7 bases. The CDR3 length is 13 residues. Germline V gene sequence: CDR1 LNHDA, CDR2 SQIVND (reference sequence). Sample: PBMCs. This receptor was obtained from a woman aged 18-29 years in good health and CMV-seropositive. V usage is TRBV19 and J usage is TRBJ1-2; TRBD1 matches at 10 bases. The CDR3: CASIPTGGFGYTF. In nucleotides, the CDR3 is TGTGCCAGTATCCCGACAGGGGGCTTTGGCTACACCTTC.